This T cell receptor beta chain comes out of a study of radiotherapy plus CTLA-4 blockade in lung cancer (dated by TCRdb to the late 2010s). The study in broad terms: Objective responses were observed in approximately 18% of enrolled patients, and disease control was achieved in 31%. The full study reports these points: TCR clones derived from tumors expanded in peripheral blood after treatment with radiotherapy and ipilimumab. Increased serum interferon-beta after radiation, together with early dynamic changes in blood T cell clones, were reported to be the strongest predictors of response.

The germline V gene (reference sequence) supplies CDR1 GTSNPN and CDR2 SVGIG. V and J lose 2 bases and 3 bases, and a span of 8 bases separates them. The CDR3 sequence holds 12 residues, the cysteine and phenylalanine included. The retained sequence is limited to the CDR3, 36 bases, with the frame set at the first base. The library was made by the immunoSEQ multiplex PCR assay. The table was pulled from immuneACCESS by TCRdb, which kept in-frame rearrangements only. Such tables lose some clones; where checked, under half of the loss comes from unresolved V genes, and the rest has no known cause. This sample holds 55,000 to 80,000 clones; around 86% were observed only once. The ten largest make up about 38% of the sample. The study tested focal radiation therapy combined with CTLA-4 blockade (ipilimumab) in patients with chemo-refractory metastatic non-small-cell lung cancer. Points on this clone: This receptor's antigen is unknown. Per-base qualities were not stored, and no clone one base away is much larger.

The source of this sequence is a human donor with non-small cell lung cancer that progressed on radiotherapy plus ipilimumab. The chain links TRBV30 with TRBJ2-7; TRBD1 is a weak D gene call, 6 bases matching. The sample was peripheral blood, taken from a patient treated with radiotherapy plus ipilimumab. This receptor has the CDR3 CAWSRDIYEQYF. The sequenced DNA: TGTGCCTGGAGTCGGGACATCTACGAGCAGTACTTC.